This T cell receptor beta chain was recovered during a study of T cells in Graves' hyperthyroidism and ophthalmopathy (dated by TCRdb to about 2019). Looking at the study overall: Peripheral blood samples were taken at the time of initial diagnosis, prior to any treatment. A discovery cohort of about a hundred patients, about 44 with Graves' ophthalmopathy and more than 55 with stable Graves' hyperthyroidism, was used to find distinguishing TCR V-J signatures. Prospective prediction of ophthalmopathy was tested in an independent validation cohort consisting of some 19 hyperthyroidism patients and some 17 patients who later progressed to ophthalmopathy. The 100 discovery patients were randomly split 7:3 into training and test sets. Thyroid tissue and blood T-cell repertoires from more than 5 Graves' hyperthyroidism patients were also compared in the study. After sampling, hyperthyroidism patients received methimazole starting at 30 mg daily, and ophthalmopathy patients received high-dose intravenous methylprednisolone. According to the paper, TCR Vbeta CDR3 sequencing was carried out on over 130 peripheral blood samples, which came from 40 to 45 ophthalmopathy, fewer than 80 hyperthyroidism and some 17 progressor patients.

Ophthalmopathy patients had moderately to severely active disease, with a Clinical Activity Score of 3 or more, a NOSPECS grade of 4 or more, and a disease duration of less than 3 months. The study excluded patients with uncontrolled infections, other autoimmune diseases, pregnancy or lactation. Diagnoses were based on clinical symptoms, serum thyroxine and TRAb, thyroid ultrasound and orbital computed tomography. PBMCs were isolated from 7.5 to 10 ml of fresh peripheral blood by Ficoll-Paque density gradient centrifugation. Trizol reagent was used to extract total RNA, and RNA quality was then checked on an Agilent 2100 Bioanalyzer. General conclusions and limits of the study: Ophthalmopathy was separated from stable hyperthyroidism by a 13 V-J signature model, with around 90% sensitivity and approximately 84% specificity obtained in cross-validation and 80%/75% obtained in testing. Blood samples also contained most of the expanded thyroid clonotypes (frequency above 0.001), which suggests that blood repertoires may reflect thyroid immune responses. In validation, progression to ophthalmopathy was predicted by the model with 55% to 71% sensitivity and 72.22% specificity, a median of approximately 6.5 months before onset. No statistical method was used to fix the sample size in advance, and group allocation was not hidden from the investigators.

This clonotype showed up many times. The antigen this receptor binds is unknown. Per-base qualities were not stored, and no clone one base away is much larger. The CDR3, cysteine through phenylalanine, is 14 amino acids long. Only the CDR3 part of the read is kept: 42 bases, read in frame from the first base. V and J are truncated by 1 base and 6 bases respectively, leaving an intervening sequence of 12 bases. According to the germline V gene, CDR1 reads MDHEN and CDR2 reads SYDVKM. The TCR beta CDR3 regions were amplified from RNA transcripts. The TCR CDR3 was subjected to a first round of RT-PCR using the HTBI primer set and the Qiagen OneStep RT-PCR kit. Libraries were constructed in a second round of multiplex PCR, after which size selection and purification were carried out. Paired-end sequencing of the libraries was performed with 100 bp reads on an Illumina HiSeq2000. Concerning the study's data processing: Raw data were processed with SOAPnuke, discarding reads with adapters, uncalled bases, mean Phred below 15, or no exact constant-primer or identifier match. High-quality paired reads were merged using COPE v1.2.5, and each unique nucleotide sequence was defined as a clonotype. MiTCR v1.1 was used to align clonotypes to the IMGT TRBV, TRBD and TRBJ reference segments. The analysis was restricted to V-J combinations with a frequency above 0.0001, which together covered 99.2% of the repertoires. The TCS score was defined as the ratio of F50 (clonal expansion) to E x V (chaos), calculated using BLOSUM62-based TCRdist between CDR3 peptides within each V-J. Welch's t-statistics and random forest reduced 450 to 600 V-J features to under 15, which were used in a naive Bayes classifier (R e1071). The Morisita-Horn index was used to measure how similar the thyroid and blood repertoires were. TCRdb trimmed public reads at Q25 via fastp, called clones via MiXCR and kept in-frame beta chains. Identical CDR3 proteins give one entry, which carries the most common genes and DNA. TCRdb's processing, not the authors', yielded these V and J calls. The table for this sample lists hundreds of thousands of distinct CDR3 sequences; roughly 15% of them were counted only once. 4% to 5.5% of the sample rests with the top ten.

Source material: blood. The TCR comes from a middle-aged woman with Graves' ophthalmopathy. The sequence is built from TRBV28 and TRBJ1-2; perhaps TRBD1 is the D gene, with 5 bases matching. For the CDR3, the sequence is CASSLYQGGNGYTF. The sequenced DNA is TGTGCCAGCAGTTTATACCAGGGTGGAAATGGCTACACCTTC.